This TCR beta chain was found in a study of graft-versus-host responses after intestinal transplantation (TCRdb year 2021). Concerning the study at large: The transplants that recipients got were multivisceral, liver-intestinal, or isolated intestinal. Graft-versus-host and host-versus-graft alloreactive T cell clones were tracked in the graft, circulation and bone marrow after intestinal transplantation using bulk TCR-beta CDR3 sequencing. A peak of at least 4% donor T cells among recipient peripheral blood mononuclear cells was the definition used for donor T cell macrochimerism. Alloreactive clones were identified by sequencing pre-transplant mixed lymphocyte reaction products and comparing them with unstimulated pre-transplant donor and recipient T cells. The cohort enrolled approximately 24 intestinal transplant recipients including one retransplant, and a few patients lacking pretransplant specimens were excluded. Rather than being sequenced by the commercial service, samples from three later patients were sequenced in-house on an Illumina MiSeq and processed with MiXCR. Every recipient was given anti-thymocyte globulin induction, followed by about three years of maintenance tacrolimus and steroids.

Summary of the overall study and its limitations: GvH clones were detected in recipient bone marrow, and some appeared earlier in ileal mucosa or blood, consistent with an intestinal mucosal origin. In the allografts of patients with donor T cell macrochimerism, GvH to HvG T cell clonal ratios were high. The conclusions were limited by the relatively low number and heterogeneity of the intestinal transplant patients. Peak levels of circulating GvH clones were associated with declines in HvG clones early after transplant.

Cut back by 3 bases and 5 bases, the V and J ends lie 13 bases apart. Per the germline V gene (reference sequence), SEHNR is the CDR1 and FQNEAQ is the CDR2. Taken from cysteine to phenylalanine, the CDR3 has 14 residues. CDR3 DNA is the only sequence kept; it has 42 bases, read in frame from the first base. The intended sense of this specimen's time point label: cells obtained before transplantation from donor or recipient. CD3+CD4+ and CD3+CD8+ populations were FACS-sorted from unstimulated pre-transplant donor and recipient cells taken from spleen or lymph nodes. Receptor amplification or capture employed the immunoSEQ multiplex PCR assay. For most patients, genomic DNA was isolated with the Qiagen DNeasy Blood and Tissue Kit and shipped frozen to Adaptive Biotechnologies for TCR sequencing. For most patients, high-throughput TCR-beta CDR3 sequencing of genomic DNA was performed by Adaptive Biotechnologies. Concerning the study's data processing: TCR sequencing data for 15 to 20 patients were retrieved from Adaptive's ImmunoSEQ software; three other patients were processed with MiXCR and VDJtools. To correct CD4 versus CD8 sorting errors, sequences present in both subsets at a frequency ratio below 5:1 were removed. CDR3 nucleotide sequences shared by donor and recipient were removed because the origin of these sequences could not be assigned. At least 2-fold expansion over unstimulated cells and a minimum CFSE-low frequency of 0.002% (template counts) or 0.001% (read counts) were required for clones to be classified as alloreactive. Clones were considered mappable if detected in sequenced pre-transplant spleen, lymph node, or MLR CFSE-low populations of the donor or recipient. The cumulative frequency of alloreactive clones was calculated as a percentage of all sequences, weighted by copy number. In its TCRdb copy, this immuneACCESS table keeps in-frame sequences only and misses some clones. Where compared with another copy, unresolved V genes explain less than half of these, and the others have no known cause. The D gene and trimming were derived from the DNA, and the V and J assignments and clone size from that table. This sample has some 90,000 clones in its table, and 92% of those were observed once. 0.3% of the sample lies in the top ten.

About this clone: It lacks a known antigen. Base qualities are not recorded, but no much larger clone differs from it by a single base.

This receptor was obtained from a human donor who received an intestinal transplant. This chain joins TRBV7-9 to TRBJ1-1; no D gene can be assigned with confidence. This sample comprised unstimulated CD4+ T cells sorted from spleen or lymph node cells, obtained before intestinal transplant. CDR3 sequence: CASSFEREWTEAFF. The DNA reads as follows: TGTGCCAGCAGCTTCGAAAGGGAGTGGACTGAAGCTTTCTTT.